This T cell receptor (beta chain) was recovered during a study of blood T cell repertoires in COVID-19 (dated by TCRdb to the early 2020s). With regard to the full study: The collaborator samples originated in the United States, Italy and Spain and spanned the acute and convalescent phases of COVID-19. The prospective study material was composed of cDNA or gDNA derived from T cells, B-cell-depleted T cells, or PBMCs. The dataset comprised deeply sampled blood TCRbeta repertoires from subjects exposed to, actively infected with, or recovered from COVID-19. The repertoires were made available in a free public database intended to serve as a resource for research on the immune response to SARS-CoV-2. Samples came from the ongoing ImmuneRACE study (first 160 participants) plus 1,254 subjects from 6 global collaborators. The sample metadata nearly always contained a de-identified subject ID, COVID-19 status, age in years and sex. Where available, HLA class I and class II types were taken from metadata supplied by the sample provider and were not determined by assay-based typing.

TCRbeta CDR3 regions were amplified from genomic DNA by means of the immunoSEQ Assay, a bias-controlled multiplex PCR. The paper's data handling went like this. Nucleated cell counts per sample were estimated from amplification of reference gene primers within the assay. To quantify the absolute abundance of each unique TCRbeta CDR3 rearrangement, sequence reads were collapsed and filtered. For each sample, productive Simpson clonality was calculated by taking the square root of Simpson's diversity index across productive rearrangements. The table was pulled from immuneACCESS by TCRdb, which kept in-frame rearrangements only. Such tables lose some clones; where checked, under half of the loss comes from unresolved V genes, and the rest has no known cause. That table supplies the V and J calls and clone size; D and trimming were determined from the DNA. The sample data list fewer than 90,000 clones, and about nine tenths of these were observed just once. In total, the top ten clones hold 15% of the sample.

Regarding this clone: There is no known antigen for this receptor. No per-base quality is available; no much larger clone lies one base away.

Whole blood was collected in K2EDTA tubes by collaborating institutions according to the institutions' own protocols. For TCRbeta analysis, collaborator samples were shipped as frozen whole blood, as isolated PBMCs, or as DNA extracted from either sample type. What the study reported, not specific to this receptor: The quantity of clinical and demographic metadata differed by source and by participant and was supplied without curation.

Via the germline V gene, CDR1 is SGHVS and CDR2 FNYEAQ. The CDR3 starts with the cysteine, ends with the phenylalanine, and has 15 residues. Only CDR3 DNA is held: 45 bases, read in frame from base 1. V lost 5 bases and J lost 1 base, and the count of bases not matched to a germline gene is 6. In this chain, TRBV7-6 is recombined with TRBJ2-3, and 7 junctional nucleotides match TRBD2. The sequenced material came from peripheral blood. The clonotype originates from a male donor with acute or convalescent COVID-19. The CDR3 protein is CASSPLAGGTDTQYF. The nucleotides read TGTGCCAGCAGCCCACTGGCGGGGGGCACAGATACGCAGTATTTT.